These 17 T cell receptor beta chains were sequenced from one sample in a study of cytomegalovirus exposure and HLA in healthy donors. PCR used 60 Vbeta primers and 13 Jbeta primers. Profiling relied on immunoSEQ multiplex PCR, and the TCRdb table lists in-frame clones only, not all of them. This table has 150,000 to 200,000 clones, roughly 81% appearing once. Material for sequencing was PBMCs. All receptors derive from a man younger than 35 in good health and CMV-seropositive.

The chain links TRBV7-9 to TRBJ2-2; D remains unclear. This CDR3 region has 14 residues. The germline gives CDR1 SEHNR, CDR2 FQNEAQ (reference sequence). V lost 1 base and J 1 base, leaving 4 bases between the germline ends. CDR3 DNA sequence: TGTGCCAGCAGCTTAGAGCAGAACACCGGGGAGCTGTTTTTT. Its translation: CASSLEQNTGELFF.

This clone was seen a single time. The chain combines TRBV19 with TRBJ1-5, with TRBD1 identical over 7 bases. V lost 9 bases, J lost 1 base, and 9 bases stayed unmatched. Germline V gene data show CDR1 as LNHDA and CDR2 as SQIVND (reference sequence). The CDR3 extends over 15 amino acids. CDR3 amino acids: CASRQGWMSNQPQHF. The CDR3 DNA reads TGTGCCAGCCGACAGGGTTGGATGAGCAATCAGCCCCAGCATTTT.

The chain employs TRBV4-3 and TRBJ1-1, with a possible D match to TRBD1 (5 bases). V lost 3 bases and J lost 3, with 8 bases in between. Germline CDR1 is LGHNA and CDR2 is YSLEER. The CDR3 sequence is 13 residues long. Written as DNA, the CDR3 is TGCGCCAGCAGCCAGGGGCAGCACACTGAAGCTTTCTTT. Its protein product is CASSQGQHTEAFF.

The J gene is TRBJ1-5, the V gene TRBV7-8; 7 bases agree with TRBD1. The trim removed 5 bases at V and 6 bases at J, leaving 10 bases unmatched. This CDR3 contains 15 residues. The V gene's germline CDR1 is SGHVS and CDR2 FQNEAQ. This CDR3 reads CASSLTGKGGQPQHF. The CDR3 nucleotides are TGTGCCAGCAGCCTGACAGGGAAAGGGGGTCAGCCCCAGCATTTT.

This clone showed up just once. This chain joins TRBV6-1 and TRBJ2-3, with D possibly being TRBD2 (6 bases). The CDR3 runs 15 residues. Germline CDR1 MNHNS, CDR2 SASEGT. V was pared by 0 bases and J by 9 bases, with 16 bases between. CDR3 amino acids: CASSEALLASGTQYF. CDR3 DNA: TGTGCCAGCAGTGAAGCGCTGCTAGCGAGTGGAACGCAGTATTTT.

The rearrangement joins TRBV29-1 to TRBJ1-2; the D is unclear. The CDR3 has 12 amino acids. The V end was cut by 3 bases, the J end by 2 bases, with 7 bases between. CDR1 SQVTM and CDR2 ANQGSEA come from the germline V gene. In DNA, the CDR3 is TGCAGCGTTGACGGTCCCAACTATGGCTACACCTTC. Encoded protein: CSVDGPNYGYTF.

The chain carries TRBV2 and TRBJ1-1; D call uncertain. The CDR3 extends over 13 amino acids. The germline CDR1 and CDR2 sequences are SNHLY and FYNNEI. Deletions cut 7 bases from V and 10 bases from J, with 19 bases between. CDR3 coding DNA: TGTGCCAGCACCCAATTACGACACGAAGGAGCTTTCTTT. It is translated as CASTQLRHEGAFF.

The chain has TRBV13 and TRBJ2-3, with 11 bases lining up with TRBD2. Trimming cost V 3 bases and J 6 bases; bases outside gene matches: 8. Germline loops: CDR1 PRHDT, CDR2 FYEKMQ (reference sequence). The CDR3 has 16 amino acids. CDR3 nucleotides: TGTGCCAGCAGCTTTCGTAGCGGGGGGGCATCCGATACGCAGTATTTT. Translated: CASSFRSGGASDTQYF.

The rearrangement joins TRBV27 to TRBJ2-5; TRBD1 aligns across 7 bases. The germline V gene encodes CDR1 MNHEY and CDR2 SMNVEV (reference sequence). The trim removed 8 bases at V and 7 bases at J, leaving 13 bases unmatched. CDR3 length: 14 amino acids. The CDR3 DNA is TGTGCCAGCGCCGGGACAGCATTGAGGGGGACCCAGTACTTC. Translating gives CASAGTALRGTQYF.

CDR3 protein: CASSVQDYGYTF. The CDR3 DNA reads TGTGCCAGCAGTGTCCAGGACTATGGCTACACCTTC. The V gene is TRBV2, the J gene TRBJ1-2; D is undetermined. The CDR3 covers 12 residues. CDR1 and CDR2 (germline): SNHLY, FYNNEI. V was cut by 4 bases and J by 3 bases, with 6 bases left in between.

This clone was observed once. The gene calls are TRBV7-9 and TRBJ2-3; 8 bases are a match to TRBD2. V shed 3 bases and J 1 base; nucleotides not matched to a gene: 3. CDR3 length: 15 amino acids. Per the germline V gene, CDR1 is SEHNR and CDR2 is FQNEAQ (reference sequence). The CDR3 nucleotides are TGTGCCAGCAGCTTTAGCGGGGACCGCACAGATACGCAGTATTTT. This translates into CASSFSGDRTDTQYF.

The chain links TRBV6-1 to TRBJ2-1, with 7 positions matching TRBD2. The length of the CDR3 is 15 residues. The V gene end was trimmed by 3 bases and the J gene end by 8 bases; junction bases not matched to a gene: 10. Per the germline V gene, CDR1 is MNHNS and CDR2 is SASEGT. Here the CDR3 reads CASSDAGRAGDEQFF. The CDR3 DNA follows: TGTGCCAGCAGTGATGCCGGTAGGGCGGGGGATGAGCAGTTCTTC.

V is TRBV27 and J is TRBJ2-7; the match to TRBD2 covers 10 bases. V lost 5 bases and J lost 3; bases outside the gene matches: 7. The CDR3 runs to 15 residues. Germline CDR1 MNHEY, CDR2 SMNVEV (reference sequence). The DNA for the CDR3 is TGTGCCAGCAGTCTAAGACTAGCGGGTCGCTACGAGCAGTACTTC. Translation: CASSLRLAGRYEQYF.

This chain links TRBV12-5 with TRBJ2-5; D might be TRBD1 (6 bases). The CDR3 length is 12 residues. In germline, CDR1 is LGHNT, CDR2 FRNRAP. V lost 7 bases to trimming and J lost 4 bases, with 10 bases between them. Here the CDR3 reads CASAPRGETQYF. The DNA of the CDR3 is TGTGCTAGTGCCCCCAGGGGAGAGACCCAGTACTTC.

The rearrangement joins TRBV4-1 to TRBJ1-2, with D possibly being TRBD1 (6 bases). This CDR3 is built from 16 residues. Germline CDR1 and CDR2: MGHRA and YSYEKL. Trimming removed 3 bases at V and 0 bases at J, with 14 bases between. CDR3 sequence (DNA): TGCGCCAGCAGCCATGGAACAGGGATGCCTAACTATGGCTACACCTTC. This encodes CASSHGTGMPNYGYTF.

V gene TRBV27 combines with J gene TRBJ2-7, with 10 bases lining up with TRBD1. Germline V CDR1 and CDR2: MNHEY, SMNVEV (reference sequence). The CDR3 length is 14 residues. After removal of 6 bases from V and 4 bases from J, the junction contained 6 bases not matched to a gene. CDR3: CASRDRQGAYEQYF. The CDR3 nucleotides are TGTGCCAGCAGAGACAGACAGGGGGCATACGAGCAGTACTTC.

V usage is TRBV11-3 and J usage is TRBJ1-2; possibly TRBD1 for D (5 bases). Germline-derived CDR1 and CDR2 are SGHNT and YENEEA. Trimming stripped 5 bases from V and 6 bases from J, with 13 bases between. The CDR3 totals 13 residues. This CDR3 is CASSHRGGNGYTF. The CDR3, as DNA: TGTGCCAGCAGCCACCGGGGGGGTAATGGCTACACCTTC.